Reported below is one T cell receptor beta chain. This receptor's antigen is unknown. Per-base quality was not reported, and no clone a single base away is much larger than it. Stable Graves' hyperthyroidism was defined as the absence of progression to ophthalmopathy over 18 months of follow-up. The hyperthyroidism patients were between 18 and 65 years old and newly diagnosed, with a disease duration of less than 2 months. Any patient with an uncontrolled infection, another autoimmune disease, pregnancy or lactation was excluded. Diagnoses were established on the basis of clinical symptoms, serum thyroxine and TRAb, thyroid ultrasound, and orbital computed tomography. Ficoll-Paque density gradient centrifugation was used to isolate PBMCs from about 9.4 ml of fresh peripheral blood. Total RNA was extracted with Trizol reagent, and quality was checked on an Agilent 2100 Bioanalyzer. The TCR beta CDR3 regions were amplified from the RNA transcripts. The TCR CDR3 was subjected to a first round of RT-PCR using the HTBI primer set and the Qiagen OneStep RT-PCR kit. Libraries were constructed in a second round of multiplex PCR, after which size selection and purification were performed. Sequencing of the libraries was done on an Illumina HiSeq2000 using paired-end 100 bp reads. From the authors' description of their analysis: SOAPnuke was used to process the raw data, throwing out any read that contained adapters or uncalled bases, had a mean Phred below 15, or lacked an exact constant-primer or identifier match. High-quality paired reads were merged using COPE v1.2.5, and each unique nucleotide sequence was defined as a clonotype. Clonotypes were aligned to IMGT TRBV, TRBD and TRBJ reference segments using MiTCR v1.1. Only V-J combinations with frequency above 0.0001, covering about 99% of repertoires, were analysed. The TCS score was defined as F50 (clonal expansion) divided by E x V (chaos), with BLOSUM62-based TCRdist calculated between CDR3 peptides within each V-J. Welch's t-statistics and random forest reduced 514 V-J features to 13, which were used in a naive Bayes classifier (R e1071). The similarity between thyroid and blood repertoires was quantified using the Morisita-Horn index. The raw public reads went through TCRdb reprocessing: fastp at Q25, MiXCR clone calling, in-frame beta chains kept. Each CDR3 protein gets just one entry, which takes the most common genes and DNA from the rows behind it. These V and J calls derive from TCRdb rather than the authors' analysis. This sample comprises 800,000 or so distinct CDR3 sequences, roughly 37% of them detected only once. More than 7% of the sample rests with the top ten.

The data stem from a study of T cells in Graves' hyperthyroidism and ophthalmopathy (dated by TCRdb to the late 2010s). Broadly, across the study: Peripheral blood samples were taken at the time of initial diagnosis, prior to any treatment. The 95 to 100 discovery patients were randomly divided into training and test sets at a 7:3 ratio. A discovery cohort of roughly 96 patients, approximately 45 with Graves' ophthalmopathy and under 60 with stable Graves' hyperthyroidism, was used to find distinguishing TCR V-J signatures. An independent validation cohort of around 19 hyperthyroidism patients and about 15 patients who later progressed to ophthalmopathy tested prospective prediction of ophthalmopathy. TCR Vbeta CDR3 sequencing of around 130 peripheral blood samples (43 ophthalmopathy, approximately 80 hyperthyroidism and approximately 17 progressor patients) is reported in the paper. The study also compared thyroid tissue and blood T-cell repertoires from five or six Graves' hyperthyroidism patients. After sampling, hyperthyroidism patients received methimazole starting at 30 mg daily, and ophthalmopathy patients received high-dose intravenous methylprednisolone. Beyond this particular receptor, the publication reports: Most expanded thyroid clonotypes (frequency above 0.001) were also detected in blood, a finding suggesting that blood repertoires may reflect thyroid immune responses. A 13 V-J signature model separated ophthalmopathy from stable hyperthyroidism, with around 91% sensitivity and approximately 81% specificity in cross-validation and 80%/75% in testing. Sample size was not statistically predetermined, and investigators were not blinded to group allocation. During validation, the model predicted progression to ophthalmopathy a median of approximately six months ahead of onset, with almost 71% sensitivity and roughly 72% specificity.

CDR1 SGHTA and CDR2 FQGTGA are derived from the germline V gene. The CDR3, cysteine through phenylalanine, is 14 amino acids long. CDR3 DNA only is kept here, 42 bases in frame from base 1. V lost 6 bases and J lost 5 bases, and the count of bases not matched to a germline gene is 7. Here the chain combines TRBV7-3 and TRBJ1-5; 7 bases in the junction line up with TRBD1. Input material: blood. The sequence was obtained from a man aged 18-30 years with Graves' hyperthyroidism. The DNA sequence follows: TGTGCCAGCAGTCTGACAGGGTACGATCAGCCCCAGCATTTT. Its coded protein is CASSLTGYDQPQHF.